The 31 T cell receptor beta chains given below trace back to one sample, sequenced in a study of regulatory T cells. The primer mix had 52 TRBV and 13 TRBJ primers. Using immunoSEQ multiplex PCR, the repertoire was profiled, and TCRdb retains in-frame clones only, with some absent. Among 10,000 or so clones listed, over 75% were seen once. Sequenced: CD8+ T cells sorted from blood. The receptors derive from a person aged 18-30 years with CD3G deficiency.

The V and J genes are TRBV28 and TRBJ1-1, with 7 bases that match TRBD1. V shed 4 bases, J shed 7 bases, and the junction held 3 bases outside the gene matches. The CDR3 has 12 residues. Germline CDR1 MDHEN, CDR2 SYDVKM. CDR3 residues: CASSSHRGEAFF. The CDR3 DNA is TGTGCCAGCAGTTCACACAGGGGTGAAGCTTTCTTT.

This clone was found a few times. The V gene is TRBV28, the J gene TRBJ2-7; 11 bases are shared with TRBD1. CDR3 length: 14 amino acids. Germline lookup yields CDR1 MDHEN and CDR2 SYDVKM. V lost 6 bases and J lost 5; bases outside the gene matches: 6. CDR3 loop: CASSQPGQGDEQYF. In DNA form, the CDR3 reads TGTGCCAGCAGCCAACCGGGACAGGGGGACGAGCAGTACTTC.

The J gene is TRBJ2-2, the V gene TRBV7-8, with D unresolved. Germline V gives CDR1 SGHVS, CDR2 FQNEAQ. This CDR3 has 13 amino acids. Deletions cut 5 bases from V and 4 bases from J, with 8 bases between. The CDR3 sequence: CASSVLVTGELFF. In DNA form, the CDR3 reads TGTGCCAGCAGCGTGCTCGTCACCGGGGAGCTGTTTTTT.

The rearrangement links TRBV7-9 to TRBJ2-1, with 7 bases that match TRBD1. The CDR3 loop spans 17 amino acids. Germline CDR1 and CDR2: SEHNR and FQNEAQ (reference sequence). Trimming removed 5 bases from V and 4 bases from J; junction bases left unmatched: 14. The CDR3: CASSGERGTDRYNEQFF. CDR3 nucleotide sequence: TGTGCCAGCAGCGGGGAACGAGGGACAGATAGATACAATGAGCAGTTCTTC. The variable domain in full, with the rest retrieved from reference TRBV7-9 and TRBJ2-1, is DTGVSQNPRHKITKRGQNVTFRCDPISEHNRLYWYRQTLGQGPEFLTYFQNEAQLEKSRLLSDRFSAERPKGSFSTLEIQRTEQGDSAMYLCASSGERGTDRYNEQFFGPGTRLTVL.

J is TRBJ1-4 and V is TRBV7-9; 7 bases fit TRBD1. This CDR3 has 14 amino acids. Germline CDR1 reads SEHNR; CDR2 reads FQNEAQ (reference sequence). Unmatched junction bases numbered 5, after V lost 5 bases and J lost 5 bases. The CDR3 DNA is TGTGCCAGCAGCCTGACAGGGTCCAATGAAAAACTGTTTTTT. Its translation is CASSLTGSNEKLFF. The full variable domain, rest sourced from reference TRBV7-9 and TRBJ1-4, is DTGVSQNPRHKITKRGQNVTFRCDPISEHNRLYWYRQTLGQGPEFLTYFQNEAQLEKSRLLSDRFSAERPKGSFSTLEIQRTEQGDSAMYLCASSLTGSNEKLFFGSGTQLSVL.

The CDR3 spells CASSPDLGQGAGTEAFF. For the CDR3, the DNA is TGTGCCAGCAGCCCCGATCTGGGACAGGGGGCAGGTACTGAAGCTTTCTTT. This chain connects TRBV5-5 to TRBJ1-1; TRBD1 aligns across 12 bases. Germline V gene data show CDR1 as SGHKS and CDR2 as YYEKEE (reference sequence). This CDR3 contains 17 residues. With 4 bases clipped from V and 5 bases from J, the junction kept 12 bases outside the gene matches.

This chain joins TRBV6-6 and TRBJ1-4, with D possibly matching TRBD1 (5 bases). CDR3 length equals 15 residues. With 3 bases removed from V and 4 bases from J, the gap between germline ends came to 12 bases. The germline CDR1 and CDR2 sequences are MNHNY and SVGAGI (reference sequence). The CDR3 sequence is CASSYIDSLNEKLFF. CDR3 bases: TGTGCCAGCAGTTATATCGACAGCCTTAATGAAAAACTGTTTTTT.

The genes are TRBV27 and TRBJ2-5; weak D call: TRBD1 (6 bases). Germline V gives CDR1 MNHEY, CDR2 SMNVEV (reference sequence). The CDR3 sequence is 14 residues long. Deletions cut 6 bases from V and 5 bases from J, with 16 bases between. This CDR3 reads CASSRTPRGETQYF. CDR3 nucleotide sequence: TGTGCCAGCAGCCGGACTCCCAGGGGCGAGACCCAGTACTTC.

The rearrangement links TRBV13 to TRBJ2-5, with TRBD1 matching over 7 bases. Trimming removed 3 bases from V and 5 bases from J; junction bases left unmatched: 9. CDR1 is PRHDT and CDR2 is FYEKMQ in the germline V gene (reference sequence). The CDR3 loop spans 15 amino acids. CDR3 amino acids: CASSLRRQGRETQYF. DNA for the CDR3: TGTGCCAGCAGCTTGCGGCGACAGGGAAGGGAGACCCAGTACTTC.

The chain recombines TRBV28 with TRBJ2-1; D possibly matches TRBD1 or TRBD2 (5 bases each). Germline V lookup: CDR1 MDHEN, CDR2 SYDVKM. The germline V and J ends were trimmed by 3 bases and 4 bases, with 13 bases remaining between them. The CDR3 totals 15 residues. The CDR3 loop reads CASSLGTALYNEQFF. In DNA form, the CDR3 reads TGTGCCAGCAGTTTGGGGACCGCGCTTTACAATGAGCAGTTCTTC.

The chain combines TRBV28 with TRBJ1-5; D uncertain. CDR3 size: 14 residues. In germline, CDR1 is MDHEN, CDR2 SYDVKM. The germline V and J ends were trimmed by 2 bases and 2 bases, with 7 bases remaining between them. The CDR3 loop is CASSLRQGNQPQHF. CDR3 DNA sequence: TGTGCCAGCAGTTTACGGCAGGGCAATCAGCCCCAGCATTTT.

This chain links TRBV19 with TRBJ2-1; D unclear. This CDR3 has 12 residues. V was pared by 1 base and J by 7 bases, with 5 bases between. The germline V gene encodes CDR1 LNHDA and CDR2 SQIVND (reference sequence). In DNA, the CDR3 is TGTGCCAGTAGTATAGCTGGGAATGAGCAGTTCTTC. As protein: CASSIAGNEQFF.

Note on this clone: It is unclear where the CDR3 begins or ends on the DNA, so no DNA is shown, and the CDR3 is as TCRdb lists it. The chain links TRBV6-1 to TRBJ1-1. A total of 13 residues make up the CDR3, ends included. Germline V gives CDR1 MNHNS, CDR2 SASEGT. The CDR3 reads CASILGGRSEAFF.

V gene TRBV5-1 combines with J gene TRBJ2-2; D is unclear. This CDR3 region has 12 residues. Germline V gene lookup returns CDR1 SGHRS and CDR2 YFSETQ. The ends were cut back, 4 bases at V and 3 bases at J, with 4 bases in the middle. The CDR3 reads CASSTHTGELFF. In DNA, the CDR3 is TGCGCCAGCAGCACCCACACCGGGGAGCTGTTTTTT. Using reference TRBV5-1 and TRBJ2-2 for the parts outside the CDR3, the full variable domain is KAGVTQTPRYLIKTRGQQVTLSCSPISGHRSVSWYQQTPGQGLQFLFEYFSETQRNKGNFPGRFSGRQFSNSRSEMNVSTLELGDSALYLCASSTHTGELFFGEGSRLTVL.

The chain links TRBV28 to TRBJ1-6; D ambiguous. Germline CDR1 reads MDHEN; CDR2 reads SYDVKM. The CDR3 is 16 amino acids. The V end was cut by 4 bases, the J end by 0 bases, with 10 bases between. The CDR3 DNA reads as TGTGCCAGCAGTTCGGAGGCGAGCTCCTATAATTCACCCCTCCACTTT. Translating gives CASSSEASSYNSPLHF. The variable domain in full, completed from reference TRBV28 and TRBJ1-6, reads DVKVTQSSRYLVKRTGEKVFLECVQDMDHENMFWYRQDPGLGLRLIYFSYDVKMKEKGDIPEGYSVSREKKERFSLILESASTNQTSMYLCASSSEASSYNSPLHFGNGTRLTVT.

This clone showed up just a few times. The chain couples TRBV13 to TRBJ2-7; 7 nucleotides agree with TRBD1. The CDR3 contains 12 residues. Trimming at V came to 6 bases and at J to 6 bases, leaving 5 bases not matched to a gene. Germline lookup yields CDR1 PRHDT and CDR2 FYEKMQ (reference sequence). In DNA form, the CDR3 reads TGTGCCAGCAGACAGGGGCCGGGCGAGCAGTACTTC. Translated: CASRQGPGEQYF.

This clone has a single count. The chain employs TRBV6-1 and TRBJ1-4; 8 bases map to TRBD1. This CDR3 is 12 amino acids long. Germline-derived CDR1 and CDR2 are MNHNS and SASEGT. J was trimmed by 11 bases and V by 4 bases; bases with no gene match: 3. CDR3 in amino acids: CASSATGVKLFF. The CDR3 bases are TGTGCCAGCAGTGCGACAGGGGTTAAACTGTTTTTT.

The genes are TRBV28 and TRBJ2-3, with TRBD2 matching over 15 bases. There are 17 residues in the CDR3. V shed 3 bases and J 3 bases; nucleotides not matched to a gene: 4. CDR1 is MDHEN and CDR2 is SYDVKM in the germline V gene. CDR3: CASSFPGTSGRTDTQYF. CDR3 nucleotide sequence: TGTGCCAGCAGTTTCCCCGGGACTAGCGGGAGGACAGATACGCAGTATTTT.

CDR3 protein: CASGITSGTNEQFF. In DNA form, the CDR3 reads TGCGCCAGCGGGATTACTAGCGGGACTAATGAGCAGTTCTTC. The rearrangement joins TRBV5-1 to TRBJ2-1; 10 bases map to TRBD2. Germline values: CDR1 SGHRS, CDR2 YFSETQ. With V trimmed by 7 bases and J by 7 bases, 8 bases remained unmatched. CDR3 length: 14 amino acids.

This clone turned up a few times. V gene TRBV4-1 combines with J gene TRBJ2-7; 8 nucleotides agree with TRBD1. The CDR3 contains 14 residues. Germline V gene data show CDR1 as MGHRA and CDR2 as YSYEKL. Germline trimming cut 4 bases from V and 1 base from J; bases unmatched to any gene: 3. The CDR3 sequence is CASSPRQGSYEQYF. The DNA for the CDR3 is TGCGCCAGCAGCCCCAGACAGGGGTCCTACGAGCAGTACTTC.

In this sample, this clone turned up a few times. The chain is built from TRBV5-1 and TRBJ1-1; 8 nucleotides agree with TRBD1. This CDR3 spans 14 amino acids. Trimming removed 0 bases from V and 4 bases from J; junction bases left unmatched: 2. In germline, CDR1 is SGHRS, CDR2 YFSETQ. The CDR3 DNA follows: TGCGCCAGCAGCTTGGGGACAGGGTTCACTGAAGCTTTCTTT. Translating it yields CASSLGTGFTEAFF.

The gene calls are TRBV11-2 and TRBJ1-1; tentatively, D is TRBD1 (5 bases). The CDR3 extends over 12 amino acids. V lost 1 base and J lost 6, with 6 bases in between. Germline V gene data show CDR1 as SGHAT and CDR2 as FQNNGV. The CDR3 bases are TGTGCCAGCAGCTTAGCGGGGGCTGAAGCTTTCTTT. Its translation is CASSLAGAEAFF.

This chain connects TRBV19 to TRBJ1-1; tentative D call: TRBD1 (6 bases). V lost 0 bases and J lost 8, with 10 bases in between. In germline, CDR1 is LNHDA, CDR2 SQIVND (reference sequence). The CDR3 contains 13 residues. CDR3 nucleotides: TGTGCCAGTAGTATAGACAGGGGACAAGAAGCTTTCTTT. Its protein product is CASSIDRGQEAFF.

V and J are TRBV28 and TRBJ1-5; D perhaps matches TRBD1 (5 bases). The CDR3 runs 13 residues. Trimming took off 8 bases at V and 4 bases at J, with 12 bases between the two ends. CDR1 and CDR2 (germline): MDHEN, SYDVKM. The CDR3 region has the DNA TGTGCCAGCTCAACGGGGGGGAATCAGCCCCAGCATTTT. It is translated as CASSTGGNQPQHF.

This rearrangement joins TRBV6-1 to TRBJ2-6; the D gene is possibly TRBD2 (5 bases). Trimming left V 9 bases short and J 0 bases short, with 12 bases between. This CDR3 spans 15 amino acids. Germline V gene sequence: CDR1 MNHNS, CDR2 SASEGT. The CDR3 region has the DNA TGTGCCAGTCTCCTGGAGGTCTCTGGGGCCAACGTCCTGACTTTC. Its protein is CASLLEVSGANVLTF.

About this clone itself: The germline gene is not matched at one end of the junction; a read error may be the cause. J is TRBJ2-7 and V is TRBV6-5; D call uncertain. The CDR3 covers 13 residues. In germline, CDR1 is MNHEY, CDR2 SVGAGI. Here the CDR3 DNA reads TGTGCCAGCAGTGAAGTAGTATCCTACGAGCAGCACTTC. As protein: CASSEVVSYEQHF.

This rearrangement joins TRBV5-1 to TRBJ1-1; D might be TRBD1 (5 bases). Germline V gene data show CDR1 as SGHRS and CDR2 as YFSETQ. Trimming pared 4 bases from V and 1 base from J, leaving 14 bases between. The CDR3 loop spans 15 amino acids. The chain's CDR3 is CASSPTTESNTEAFF. The DNA for the CDR3 is TGCGCCAGCAGCCCTACGACAGAATCGAACACTGAAGCTTTCTTT.

This clone was observed a single time. This chain connects TRBV5-1 to TRBJ2-1, with 8 bases lining up with TRBD1. V gave up 1 base and J gave up 8 bases; unmatched junction bases: 8. CDR1 is SGHRS, CDR2 YFSETQ, per germline. The CDR3 spans 15 residues. CDR3 DNA: TGCGCCAGCAGCTTGTGGCAGGGGGCGGTCGATGAGCAGTTCTTC. Translated, it gives CASSLWQGAVDEQFF. The full variable domain, rest sourced from reference TRBV5-1 and TRBJ2-1, is KAGVTQTPRYLIKTRGQQVTLSCSPISGHRSVSWYQQTPGQGLQFLFEYFSETQRNKGNFPGRFSGRQFSNSRSEMNVSTLELGDSALYLCASSLWQGAVDEQFFGPGTRLTVL.

The rearrangement uses TRBV5-1 and TRBJ2-5, with 8 bases fitting TRBD2. The J call may be in error: the DNA end matches TRBJ2-7 better. This CDR3 contains 14 residues. Per germline, CDR1 SGHRS and CDR2 YFSETQ. The CDR3 DNA is TGCGCCAGCAGCTCGGGCGGGGGGTACGACGAGCAGTACTTC. This codes for CASSSGGGYDEQYF.

The rearrangement uses TRBV7-9 and TRBJ2-3; D gene unclear. CDR3 length: 11 residues. Germline V CDR1 and CDR2: SEHNR, FQNEAQ (reference sequence). Trimming took 4 bases from V and 2 from J, leaving 1 base between them. CDR3 residues: CASSSTDTQYF. Written as DNA, the CDR3 is TGTGCCAGCAGCTCCACAGATACGCAGTATTTT.

V gene TRBV6-1 combines with J gene TRBJ2-7, with a tentative D call TRBD2 (5 bases). The CDR3 extends over 12 amino acids. Trimming shortened V by 8 bases and J by 5 bases, and 13 bases separated the two germline ends. Per germline, CDR1 MNHNS and CDR2 SASEGT. This CDR3 reads CASSEPGNEQYF. In DNA form, the CDR3 reads TGTGCCAGCTCCGAGCCGGGAAACGAGCAGTACTTC.